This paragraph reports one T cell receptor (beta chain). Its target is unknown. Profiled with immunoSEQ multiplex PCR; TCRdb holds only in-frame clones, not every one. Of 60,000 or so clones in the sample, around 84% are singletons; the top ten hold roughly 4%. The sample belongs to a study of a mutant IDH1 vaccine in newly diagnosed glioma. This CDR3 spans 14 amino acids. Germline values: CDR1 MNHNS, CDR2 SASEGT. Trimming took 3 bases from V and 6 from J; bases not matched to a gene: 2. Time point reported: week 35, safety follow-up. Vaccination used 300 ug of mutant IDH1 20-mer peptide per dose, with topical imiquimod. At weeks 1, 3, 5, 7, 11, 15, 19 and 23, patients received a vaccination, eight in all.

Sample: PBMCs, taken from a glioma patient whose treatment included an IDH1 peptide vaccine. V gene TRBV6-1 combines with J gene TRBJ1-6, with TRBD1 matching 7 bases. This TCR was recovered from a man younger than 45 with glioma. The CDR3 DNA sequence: TGTGCCAGCAGTGACGACAGGGCTAATTCACCCCTCCACTTT. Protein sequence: CASSDDRANSPLHF.